This T cell receptor beta chain was retrieved from a study of cytomegalovirus exposure and HLA in healthy donors. General study points: Later analysis associated a missense DCLRE1C variant with TCR beta V- and J-gene trimming.

The CDR3 totals 13 residues. Trimming took 0 bases from V and 4 from J, leaving 6 bases between them. Germline CDR1 SGDLS, CDR2 YYNGEE. A multiplex PCR was run with 60 Vbeta primers and 13 Jbeta primers. Here immunoSEQ multiplex PCR was the method, and the copy in TCRdb shows in-frame clones only, minus some. The table includes under 200,000 clones, 70% to 85% detected once. Points on this clone: Its antigen is unknown.

Sequenced input: PBMCs. This TCR was sampled from a man aged 45-60 years in good health and CMV-seropositive. This chain connects TRBV9 to TRBJ2-3, with D possibly matching TRBD1 (5 bases). CDR3 sequence: CASSVEGSDTQYF. CDR3 nucleotides: TGTGCCAGCAGCGTAGAGGGGTCAGATACGCAGTATTTT. Looking up the rest from reference TRBV9 and TRBJ2-3 gives the full variable domain: DSGVTQTPKHLITATGQRVTLRCSPRSGDLSVYWYQQSLDQGLQFLIQYYNGEERAKGNILERFSAQQFPDLHSELNLSSLELGDSALYFCASSVEGSDTQYFGPGTRLTVL.